This TCR beta chain was observed in a study of technical replicates of blood from four donors. V shed 4 bases and J 8 bases; nucleotides not matched to a gene: 7. The CDR3 is made up of 15 amino acids. CDR1 SEHNR and CDR2 FQNEAQ come from the germline V gene (reference sequence). The table came from immunoSEQ multiplex PCR; TCRdb's copy has only in-frame clones and leaves some out. Among 80,000 or so clones listed, almost 99% were seen once. In its sample, this clone was seen once. The sequence was collected from a human donor in good health. The sequencing input was T cells isolated from PBMCs. The V gene is TRBV7-9, the J gene TRBJ2-1, with 11 bases matching TRBD1. CDR3 nucleotide sequence: TGTGCCAGCAGCTCCCCCGGACAGGGGGCCGATGAGCAGTTCTTC. It translates to CASSSPGQGADEQFF.